A selection of T cell receptor beta chains follows, all from one sample in a study of blood T cell repertoires in COVID-19. Method: immunoSEQ multiplex PCR; TCRdb's copy keeps in-frame clones and lacks some. The data contain some 390,000 clones, 85% to 90% of them singletons. The sample was PBMCs or T cells enriched from blood (not recorded which). These receptors came from a man aged 25-45 years who had recovered from COVID-19. CDR3s include the opening cysteine and the closing phenylalanine or tryptophan. The order of the fields is D gene, V gene, clone size, J gene, CDR3 protein. The D gene is left open where the match is weak. Size tells how often a clone was seen (once, few, many) or the class of an expanded clone, and some rows leave it out.

NA	TRBV19	NA	TRBJ2-7	CASSIIPGPINSYEQYF
NA	TRBV29-1	NA	TRBJ1-1	CSVRGVAGTSTEAFF
TRBD1	TRBV5-1	NA	TRBJ1-2	CASSLSGTAYGYTF
NA	TRBV23-1	few	TRBJ1-6	CASSFSASSYNSPLHF
TRBD1	TRBV6-5	once	TRBJ2-1	CASSSLDRENDEQFF
NA	TRBV24-1	NA	TRBJ1-6	CATSDTEPNSPLHF
NA	TRBV18	NA	TRBJ2-1	CASSPLSGTNSYNEQFF
NA	TRBV5-1	NA	TRBJ2-5	CASSLDREGETQYF
TRBD1	TRBV9	NA	TRBJ1-1	CASSPGQGTNTEAFF
NA	TRBV3-1/TRBV3-2	NA	TRBJ2-3	CASSQDVASPDTQYF
NA	TRBV28	NA	TRBJ1-1	CASSLGGAVNTEAFF
TRBD2	TRBV10-3	NA	TRBJ2-1	CAIATSGWNEQFF
TRBD2	TRBV4-2	once	TRBJ2-1	CASSQDLPSGRYNEQFF
NA	TRBV5-5	NA	TRBJ2-7	CASSLERISYEQYF
TRBD2	TRBV5-6	NA	TRBJ2-5	CASSVLAGFQETQYF
NA	TRBV9	NA	TRBJ2-2	CASSVVMGALPGELFF
TRBD1	TRBV2	few	TRBJ1-2	CASSERGTADNYGYTF
NA	TRBV9	NA	TRBJ1-6	CASSLSSYNSPLHF
TRBD2	TRBV4-1	NA	TRBJ2-7	CASSLDPSGSYEQYF
NA	TRBV28	NA	TRBJ1-2	CASSQFNHGYTF
TRBD2	TRBV2	NA	TRBJ2-7	CASSTSGSGEQYF
TRBD2	TRBV5-1	NA	TRBJ2-7	CASSLGGTNSYEQYF
TRBD2	TRBV4-1	once	TRBJ2-7	CASSQGGLDPYEQYF
TRBD1	TRBV6-6	NA	TRBJ2-1	CASRRDRVPLDEQFF
NA	TRBV5-6	NA	TRBJ1-2	CASSRDSSGHYGYTF
NA	TRBV6-5	NA	TRBJ1-1	CASSYSGGRAFF
TRBD1	TRBV19	NA	TRBJ2-2	CASSPRTGTGELFF
TRBD1	TRBV6-5	NA	TRBJ1-4	CASRGQYNEKLFF
NA	TRBV30	NA	TRBJ2-2	CACRGQANTGELFF
NA	TRBV6-1	NA	TRBJ2-3	CASSEAQTTDSTDTQYF
NA	TRBV18	NA	TRBJ1-2	CASSPLSPEVSF
NA	TRBV4-1	NA	TRBJ2-7	CASSQTGNYEQYF
NA	TRBV4-1	once	TRBJ1-2	CASSPYRVIDGYTF
TRBD2	TRBV19	NA	TRBJ2-7	CASSIREGPYEQYF
NA	TRBV7-9	NA	TRBJ2-7	CASSLAWADVWSGSYEQYF
TRBD1	TRBV7-2	once	TRBJ2-5	CASSRDRAVETQYF
TRBD2	TRBV2	few	TRBJ2-3	CASRLAGRTDTQYF
NA	TRBV19	NA	TRBJ2-7	CASMGGFGLSYEQYF
TRBD1	TRBV6-5	NA	TRBJ1-6	CASSLDYRGSPLHF
TRBD1	TRBV5-1	NA	TRBJ2-7	CASSSTGGFVYEQYF
NA	TRBV28	NA	TRBJ1-2	CATLRYNYGYTF
NA	TRBV14	NA	TRBJ2-5	CASSSGETQYF
TRBD2	TRBV24-1	NA	TRBJ2-1	CATSDGASGSSGEQFF
NA	TRBV15	NA	TRBJ1-2	CATSRVRGLTNYGYTF
NA	TRBV2	NA	TRBJ1-6	CASRRGGGNSPLHF
TRBD1	TRBV29-1	NA	TRBJ2-7	CSVRPGQMSYEQYF
NA	TRBV9	NA	TRBJ1-3	CASSTWGGSGNTIYF